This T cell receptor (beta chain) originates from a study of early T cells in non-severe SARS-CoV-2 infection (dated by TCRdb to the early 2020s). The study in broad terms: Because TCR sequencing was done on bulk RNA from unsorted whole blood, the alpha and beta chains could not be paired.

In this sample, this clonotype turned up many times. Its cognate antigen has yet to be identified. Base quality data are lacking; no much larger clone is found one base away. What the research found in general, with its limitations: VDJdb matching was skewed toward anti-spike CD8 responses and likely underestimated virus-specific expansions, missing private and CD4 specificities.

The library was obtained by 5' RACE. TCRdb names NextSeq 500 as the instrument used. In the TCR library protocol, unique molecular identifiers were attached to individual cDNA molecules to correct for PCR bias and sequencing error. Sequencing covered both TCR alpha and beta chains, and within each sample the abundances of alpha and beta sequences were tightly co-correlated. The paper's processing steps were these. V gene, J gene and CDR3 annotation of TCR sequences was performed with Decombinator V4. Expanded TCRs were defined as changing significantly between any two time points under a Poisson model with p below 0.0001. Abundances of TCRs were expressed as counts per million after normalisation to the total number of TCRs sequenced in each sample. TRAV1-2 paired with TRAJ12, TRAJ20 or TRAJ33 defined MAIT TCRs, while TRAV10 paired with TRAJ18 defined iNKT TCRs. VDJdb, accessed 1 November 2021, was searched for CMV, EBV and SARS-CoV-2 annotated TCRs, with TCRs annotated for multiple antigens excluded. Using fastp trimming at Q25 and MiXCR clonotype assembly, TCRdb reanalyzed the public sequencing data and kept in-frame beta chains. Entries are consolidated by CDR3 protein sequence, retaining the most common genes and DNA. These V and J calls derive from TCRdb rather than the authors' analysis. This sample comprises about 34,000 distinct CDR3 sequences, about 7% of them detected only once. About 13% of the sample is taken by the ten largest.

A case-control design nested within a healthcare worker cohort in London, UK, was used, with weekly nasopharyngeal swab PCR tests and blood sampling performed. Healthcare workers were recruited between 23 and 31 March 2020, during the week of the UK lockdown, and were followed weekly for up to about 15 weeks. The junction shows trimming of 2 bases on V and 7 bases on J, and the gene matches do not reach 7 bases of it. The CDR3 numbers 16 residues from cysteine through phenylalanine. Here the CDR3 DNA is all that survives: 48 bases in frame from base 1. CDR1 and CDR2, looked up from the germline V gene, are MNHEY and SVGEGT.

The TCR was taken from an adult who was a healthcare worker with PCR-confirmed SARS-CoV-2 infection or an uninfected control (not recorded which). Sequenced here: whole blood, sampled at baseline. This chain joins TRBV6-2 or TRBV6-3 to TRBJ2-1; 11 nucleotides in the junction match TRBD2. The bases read TGTGCCAGCAGTTACGCGGCTAGCGGGAGGATAAATGAGCAGTTCTTC. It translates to CASSYAASGRINEQFF.